The rows below give T cell receptor beta chains drawn from one sample of a study of T cells in pancreatic ductal adenocarcinoma. The repertoire was sequenced with immunoSEQ multiplex PCR; TCRdb's copy has only in-frame clones and lacks some. The sample records roughly 8,800 clones, over 60% being singletons. The sequencing sample was made of pancreatic tumor tissue. All receptors come from a human donor with pancreatic ductal adenocarcinoma. CDR3s include the opening cysteine and the closing phenylalanine or tryptophan. The order of the fields is clone size, D gene, J gene, V gene, CDR3 protein, CDR3 DNA. A D gene is named only where the DNA matches it firmly. Size values are once, few and many counts, or a class for expanded clones, and some rows have none.

. | TRBD1 | TRBJ1-1 | TRBV9 | CASSAGGGNTEAFF | TGTGCCAGCAGCGCAGGGGGGGGGAACACTGAAGCTTTCTTT
. | . | TRBJ1-1 | TRBV7-2 | CASSGWYTEAFF | TGTGCCAGCAGCGGTTGGTACACTGAAGCTTTCTTT
. | TRBD2 | TRBJ2-1 | TRBV2 | CASTEVGTMSYNEQFF | TGTGCCAGCACTGAAGTCGGGACTATGTCTTACAATGAGCAGTTCTTC
. | . | TRBJ1-3 | TRBV27 | CASSPRGRLGGNTIYF | TGTGCCAGCAGTCCCCGGGGCCGCCTCGGGGGAAACACCATATATTTT
once | . | TRBJ2-2 | TRBV7-9 | CASSPSYNTGELFF | TGTGCCAGCAGCCCATCCTATAACACCGGGGAGCTGTTTTTT
. | . | TRBJ1-3 | TRBV11-2 | CASSPRRTSGNTIYF | TGTGCCAGCAGCCCCAGAAGAACCTCTGGAAACACCATATATTTT
. | . | TRBJ2-7 | TRBV5-1 | CASSAGQSYEQYF | TGCGCCAGCAGCGCCGGACAGTCCTACGAGCAGTACTTC
once | . | TRBJ2-3 | TRBV29-1 | CSVLGGITDTQYF | TGCAGCGTCCTTGGGGGCATCACAGATACGCAGTATTTT
. | . | TRBJ2-3 | TRBV5-4 | CASSLALGADTQYF | TGTGCCAGCAGCTTGGCGTTGGGGGCAGATACGCAGTATTTT
few | TRBD2 | TRBJ2-7 | TRBV5-8 | CASSLEAGDEGEQYF | TGTGCCAGCAGCTTGGAAGCGGGGGACGAAGGGGAGCAGTACTTC
. | . | TRBJ1-5 | TRBV6-1 | CASSEGQEGQPQHF | TGTGCCAGCAGTGAAGGACAGGAAGGTCAGCCCCAGCATTTT
. | . | TRBJ1-1 | TRBV5-1 | CASSALGEGETEAFF | TGCGCCAGCAGCGCGCTTGGGGAAGGGGAGACTGAAGCTTTCTTT
few | . | TRBJ2-1 | TRBV2 | CASSQEYNEQFF | TGTGCCAGCAGTCAGGAGTACAATGAGCAGTTCTTC
once | . | TRBJ1-2 | TRBV19 | CASREPTGNLNYGYTF | TGTGCCAGTAGGGAACCCACAGGGAACCTAAACTATGGCTACACCTTC
. | . | TRBJ2-5 | TRBV4-2 | CASSQGDSTGTQYF | TGTGCCAGCAGCCAAGGGGACTCCACGGGGACCCAGTACTTC
. | . | TRBJ1-1 | TRBV6-5 | CASSYPGVGTEAFF | TGTGCCAGCAGTTACCCTGGGGTAGGCACTGAAGCTTTCTTT
. | . | TRBJ1-3 | TRBV11-2 | CASSFGVSGNTIYF | TGTGCCAGCAGCTTTGGAGTCTCTGGAAACACCATATATTTT
few | . | TRBJ1-5 | TRBV11-2 | CASSFIGQPQHF | TGTGCCAGCAGTTTCATCGGTCAGCCCCAGCATTTT
. | . | TRBJ1-6 | TRBV19 | CASSIEGKDNSPLHF | TGTGCCAGTAGTATAGAGGGGAAGGATAATTCACCCCTCCACTTT
. | . | TRBJ1-4 | TRBV23-1 | CASSPREKLFF | TGCGCCAGCAGTCCCCGAGAAAAACTGTTTTTT
. | . | TRBJ1-2 | TRBV20-1 | CSAGTGYTF | TGCAGTGCAGGAACTGGCTACACCTTC
. | TRBD2 | TRBJ2-7 | TRBV7-8 | CASSFEVSGSPYEQYF | TGTGCCAGCAGCTTCGAAGTTAGCGGGAGCCCCTACGAGCAGTACTTC
medium-sized | TRBD1 | TRBJ2-1 | TRBV5-4 | CASSAIGQGNNEQFF | TGTGCCAGCAGCGCCATAGGACAGGGAAACAATGAGCAGTTCTTC
. | . | TRBJ1-1 | TRBV6-5 | CASSYSSRVVGTEAFF | TGTGCCAGCAGTTACTCGTCCCGGGTGGTCGGCACTGAAGCTTTCTTT
. | TRBD1 | TRBJ2-4 | TRBV29-1 | CSATGGENIQYF | TGCAGCGCAACAGGGGGCGAAAACATTCAGTACTTC
. | . | TRBJ1-1 | TRBV19 | CASSWRVGYTEAFF | TGTGCCAGTAGTTGGAGGGTAGGGTATACTGAAGCTTTCTTT
once | . | TRBJ2-3 | TRBV5-1 | CASSLAQSTDTQYF | TGCGCCAGCAGCTTAGCGCAGAGCACAGATACGCAGTATTTT
. | . | TRBJ2-7 | TRBV28 | CASSLRSWEQYF | TGTGCCAGCAGTTTAAGGTCCTGGGAGCAGTACTTC
. | . | TRBJ1-4 | TRBV5-1 | CASSPAQGIEKLFF | TGCGCCAGCAGCCCGGCCCAGGGGATTGAAAAACTGTTTTTT
. | TRBD2 | TRBJ2-7 | TRBV18 | CASRGGGTYEQYF | TGTGCCAGCAGGGGCGGGGGAACGTACGAGCAGTACTTC
. | . | TRBJ2-3 | TRBV5-1 | CASSFGSTDTQYF | TGCGCCAGCTCCTTTGGGAGTACAGATACGCAGTATTTT
. | . | TRBJ2-1 | TRBV14 | CASSPLETRAGRYRGEQFF | TGTGCCAGCAGCCCTCTAGAGACCCGGGCGGGAAGGTACAGGGGTGAGCAGTTCTTC
. | . | TRBJ2-3 | TRBV13 | CASSLVQSSSGTDTQYF | TGTGCCAGCAGCTTAGTTCAAAGCTCTAGCGGCACAGATACGCAGTATTTT
. | . | TRBJ1-1 | TRBV6-6 | CASNRLLNTEAFF | TGTGCCAGCAACCGCTTATTGAACACTGAAGCTTTCTTT
. | . | TRBJ1-2 | TRBV27 | CASSRTENYGYTF | TGTGCCAGCAGCCGAACAGAGAACTATGGCTACACCTTC
. | TRBD2 | TRBJ2-1 | TRBV6-4 | CASSDTPTIAGGTHNEQFF | TGTGCCAGCAGTGACACACCGACTATAGCGGGGGGTACTCACAATGAGCAGTTCTTC
. | TRBD1 | TRBJ1-6 | TRBV30 | CASQGDDNSPLHF | TGTGCCTCCCAGGGGGACGATAATTCACCCCTCCACTTT
. | . | TRBJ1-1 | TRBV9 | CASSRTDTEAFF | TGTGCCAGCAGCCGGACAGACACTGAAGCTTTCTTT
. | TRBD1 | TRBJ2-2 | TRBV5-1 | CASTGTGDTGELFF | TGCGCCAGCACCGGGACAGGCGACACCGGGGAGCTGTTTTTT
once | . | TRBJ2-3 | TRBV29-1 | CSVVMNGPDTQYF | TGCAGCGTTGTGATGAACGGTCCAGATACGCAGTATTTT
few | . | TRBJ2-7 | TRBV5-6 | CASRGRGKSYEQYF | TGTGCCAGCCGGGGGCGAGGGAAGTCCTACGAGCAGTACTTC
. | . | TRBJ1-5 | TRBV15 | CATSNPRGGGNQPQHF | TGTGCCACCAGCAATCCTAGGGGAGGCGGCAATCAGCCCCAGCATTTT
. | . | TRBJ2-3 | TRBV7-8 | CASSWDFPPGEQYF | TGTGCCAGCAGCTGGGACTTCCCCCCGGGTGAGCAGTATTTT
few | . | TRBJ1-3 | TRBV4-2 | CASSEGNTIYF | TGTGCCAGCAGCGAAGGAAACACCATATATTTT
. | . | TRBJ2-2 | TRBV6-5 | CASSVEFSTGELFF | TGTGCCAGCAGTGTAGAGTTCTCTACCGGGGAGCTGTTTTTT
few | . | TRBJ2-7 | TRBV5-1 | CASSGGGVVYEQYF | TGCGCCAGCAGCGGCGGAGGGGTGGTGTACGAGCAGTACTTC
. | TRBD2 | TRBJ2-5 | TRBV29-1 | CSVSTSGGTKETQYF | TGCAGCGTTTCGACTAGCGGGGGCACCAAAGAGACCCAGTACTTC
once | . | TRBJ1-2 | TRBV20-1 | CSATDAYGYTF | TGCAGTGCTACAGATGCCTATGGCTACACCTTC
. | TRBD1 | TRBJ2-3 | TRBV6-1 | CASSEVRVGTGRQYF | TGTGCCAGCAGTGAAGTCAGGGTGGGGACAGGGAGGCAGTATTTT
. | TRBD2 | TRBJ2-7 | TRBV28 | CASSLWAPSAGAIYEQYF | TGTGCCAGCAGTTTATGGGCCCCCTCGGCGGGAGCAATCTACGAGCAGTACTTC
once | . | TRBJ2-3 | TRBV5-1 | CASSPTRADTQYF | TGCGCCAGCAGCCCCACTAGGGCAGATACGCAGTATTTT
few | . | TRBJ1-1 | TRBV11-1 | CASSLAGTEAFF | TGTGCCAGCAGCTTGGCAGGGACTGAAGCTTTCTTT
. | . | TRBJ1-2 | TRBV11-2 | CASSSDTYYTF | TGTGCCAGCAGCTCGGACACTTACTACACCTTC
few | TRBD2 | TRBJ2-1 | TRBV9 | CASSVGSGRADEQFF | TGTGCCAGCAGCGTAGGTAGCGGGAGGGCCGATGAGCAGTTCTTC
few | . | TRBJ1-1 | TRBV7-9 | CASRDKSEAFF | TGTGCCAGTAGAGACAAGTCTGAAGCTTTCTTT